These 21 T cell receptor beta chains share one sample of origin, sequenced in a study of T cells in Graves' hyperthyroidism and ophthalmopathy. Using RNA transcripts as the source, TCR beta CDR3 regions were amplified. First-round RT-PCR with HTBI primers amplified the TCR CDR3 region. TCRdb ran MiXCR on the multiplex PCR reads and lists one entry per CDR3 protein. Seen here are around 270,000 distinct CDR3 sequences, approximately 19% observed once, and the top ten hold approximately 35%. The sequenced material came from blood. These receptors were taken from a man over 45 with Graves' ophthalmopathy.

This chain uses TRBV9 with TRBJ1-1; no definite D call. The CDR3 has 12 residues. The V gene lost 0 bases and the J gene lost 6 bases, with 6 bases spanning the gap. Germline V CDR1 and CDR2: SGDLS, YYNGEE. The chain's CDR3 is CASSVAGAEAFF. The CDR3 nucleotides read TGTGCCAGCAGCGTAGCTGGGGCTGAAGCTTTCTTT.

In its sample, this clonotype was seen many times. V usage is TRBV20-1 and J usage is TRBJ2-2; D is undetermined. Trimming removed 0 bases at V and 6 bases at J, with 5 bases between. This CDR3 contains 12 residues. Looked up from germline, CDR1 is DFQATT and CDR2 is SNEGSKA (reference sequence). The CDR3 nucleotides are TGCAGTGCTAGAGATAGACCCGGGGAGCTGTTTTTT. It translates to CSARDRPGELFF.

A remark on this clonotype: Relative to the germline gene, one junction end is altered; a read error may explain this. In DNA, the CDR3 is TGCGCCAGCAGGTTGGGAAGTTCGGATGGCTACACCTTC. Translated: CASRLGSSDGYTF. The J gene is TRBJ1-2, the V gene TRBV5-1; no reliable D call. The V gene's germline CDR1 is SGHRS and CDR2 YFSETQ. The CDR3 runs to 13 residues.

This clonotype was found many times. V is TRBV20-1 and J is TRBJ2-7; D call uncertain. CDR3 size: 11 residues. The V end was cut by 2 bases, the J end by 7 bases, with 9 bases between. Germline lookup yields CDR1 DFQATT and CDR2 SNEGSKA (reference sequence). The CDR3 bases are TGCAGTGCTAGAAGGGCAAGTGAGCAGTACTTC. This codes for CSARRASEQYF.

This clonotype was detected a few times. V gene TRBV20-1 combines with J gene TRBJ2-4, with D unclear. Germline V lookup: CDR1 DFQATT, CDR2 SNEGSKA (reference sequence). V was shortened by 3 bases and J by 6 bases, with 9 bases between the two germline ends. The CDR3 loop spans 12 amino acids. The chain's CDR3 is CSASQAVNIQYF. DNA for the CDR3: TGCAGTGCTAGTCAGGCCGTAAACATTCAGTACTTC.

This clonotype was observed at least ten times. The chain links TRBV20-1 to TRBJ2-7; no definite D call. The germline gives CDR1 DFQATT, CDR2 SNEGSKA (reference sequence). The V gene lost 0 bases and the J gene lost 0 bases, with 12 bases spanning the gap. This CDR3 spans 15 amino acids. Written as DNA, the CDR3 is TGCAGTGCTAGAGATCACCGGGTCAGCTCCTACGAGCAGTACTTC. Its protein is CSARDHRVSSYEQYF.

This clonotype was seen repeatedly, ten times or more. The chain links TRBV7-3 to TRBJ2-3; possibly TRBD1 for D (6 bases). Germline V gene sequence: CDR1 SGHTA, CDR2 FQGTGA. The V end was cut by 4 bases, the J end by 0 bases, with 17 bases between. The CDR3 spans 17 residues. CDR3 region: CASSSPLGQGSTDTQYF. CDR3 coding DNA: TGTGCCAGCAGCTCTCCCTTGGGGCAGGGGAGCACAGATACGCAGTATTTT.

This clonotype was seen a few times. The V gene is TRBV7-9, the J gene TRBJ2-7; 7 bases line up with TRBD2. Germline trimming cut 2 bases from V and 6 bases from J; bases unmatched to any gene: 10. Germline CDR1 is SEHNR and CDR2 is FQNEAQ (reference sequence). The CDR3 loop spans 15 amino acids. CDR3 nucleotides: TGTGCCAGCAGCTTACAAGGGGCTAGCGGTCTCGAGCAGTACTTC. It encodes CASSLQGASGLEQYF.

This clonotype has a handful of counts. This sequence joins TRBV5-1 and TRBJ1-2; D remains ambiguous. The germline CDR1 and CDR2 sequences are SGHRS and YFSETQ. V lost 0 bases, J lost 7 bases, and 7 bases lay in between. The CDR3 extends over 12 amino acids. CDR3 bases: TGCGCCAGCAGCTTGGTGGGAAGTGGCTACACCTTC. Translated: CASSLVGSGYTF.

This clonotype was detected a few times. V and J are TRBV20-1 and TRBJ2-7; 11 positions agree with TRBD2. V shed 5 bases, J shed 3 bases, and the junction held 6 bases outside the gene matches. This CDR3 has 14 residues. In germline, CDR1 is DFQATT, CDR2 SNEGSKA (reference sequence). CDR3 region: CSAAASGRHYEQYF. The CDR3 DNA follows: TGCAGTGCTGCCGCTAGCGGGAGGCACTACGAGCAGTACTTC.

The CDR3: CASSPISAGLANTGELFF. The CDR3 DNA reads TGTGCCAGCAGTCCTATTTCCGCAGGACTCGCGAACACCGGGGAGCTGTTTTTT. V gene TRBV6-1 combines with J gene TRBJ2-2; TRBD2 might be the D (5 bases). Germline CDR1 and CDR2: MNHNS and SASEGT. V was trimmed by 5 bases and J by 0 bases, leaving 19 bases between them. The CDR3 extends over 18 amino acids.

This clonotype was detected only a few times. The DNA for the CDR3 is TGTGCCAGCAGTTTTGGATCCAGGGAGACCCAGTACTTC. The encoded protein is CASSFGSRETQYF. J is TRBJ2-5 and V is TRBV6-2 or TRBV6-3; D not certain. Looked up from germline, CDR1 is MNHEY and CDR2 is SVGEGT. Deletions cut 4 bases from V and 5 bases from J, with 11 bases between. The CDR3 is 13 amino acids.

The rearrangement links TRBV7-9 to TRBJ2-3, with D perhaps TRBD2 (6 bases). CDR3 length equals 17 residues. CDR1 is SEHNR, CDR2 FQNEAQ, per germline (reference sequence). Deletions cut 5 bases from V and 1 base from J, with 19 bases between. CDR3 sequence: CASSPTTGLSGTDTQYF. The CDR3 DNA follows: TGTGCCAGCAGCCCGACCACGGGACTCTCCGGCACAGATACGCAGTATTTT.

In this sample, this clonotype turned up many times. Here the CDR3 DNA reads TGTGCCAGCAGCCATTTCACCCTCCAAGAGACCCAGTACTTC. Its translation: CASSHFTLQETQYF. The rearrangement joins TRBV7-2 to TRBJ2-5; D is uncertain. The CDR3 is 14 amino acids. The germline CDR1 and CDR2 sequences are SGHTA and FQGNSA. V was trimmed by 5 bases and J by 1 base, leaving 11 bases between them.

This clonotype appeared many times. This chain uses TRBV11-1 with TRBJ1-1; 7 bases match TRBD1. The CDR3 totals 15 residues. The V and J ends lost 5 bases and 0 bases, in that order; junction bases with no gene match: 6. In germline, CDR1 is SGHAT, CDR2 FQDESV (reference sequence). The CDR3 loop is CASSPWTGLNTEAFF. The CDR3 nucleotides are TGTGCCAGCAGCCCATGGACAGGCCTGAACACTGAAGCTTTCTTT.

This clonotype has a count of ten or more. V and J are TRBV28 and TRBJ1-2, with D perhaps matching TRBD1 (6 bases). Germline CDR1 is MDHEN and CDR2 is SYDVKM. The CDR3 runs to 14 residues. V was clipped by 5 bases and J by 6 bases, with 16 bases between them. The CDR3 reads CASSRQAFGDGYTF. The DNA of the CDR3 is TGTGCCAGCAGTCGACAGGCCTTTGGGGATGGCTACACCTTC.

The V call is TRBV27, the J call TRBJ1-5; D gene uncertain. The V end lost 4 bases, the J end lost 0 bases, and 13 bases lay between the germline ends. Germline values: CDR1 MNHEY, CDR2 SMNVEV (reference sequence). This CDR3 spans 16 amino acids. CDR3 nucleotide sequence: TGTGCCAGCAGTTCTAACAGAGTTTATAGCAATCAGCCCCAGCATTTT. It codes for CASSSNRVYSNQPQHF.

At least ten counts were recorded for this clonotype. The rearrangement uses TRBV3-1 and TRBJ2-1; 7 nucleotides line up with TRBD2. The CDR3 runs 12 residues. Losses at the gene ends were 1 base for V and 12 bases for J; bases not matched to a gene: 3. Germline V gene lookup returns CDR1 LGHDT and CDR2 YNNKEL (reference sequence). CDR3 bases: TGTGCCAGCAGCCAAGGGGGGAGGGGGCAGTTCTTC. Translating gives CASSQGGRGQFF.

Many counts were recorded for this clonotype. The CDR3 sequence: CASSLTRGQGREQYF. DNA for the CDR3: TGCGCCAGCAGCTTGACAAGGGGACAAGGGAGAGAGCAGTACTTC. This chain connects TRBV5-1 to TRBJ2-7; possibly TRBD1 for D (6 bases). Germline values: CDR1 SGHRS, CDR2 YFSETQ. CDR3 size: 15 residues. Trimming removed 1 base from V and 7 bases from J, with 18 bases in between.

The chain uses TRBV10-2 and TRBJ2-7, with a possible D match to TRBD2 (5 bases). Germline CDR1 reads WSHSY; CDR2 reads SAAADI. V was pared by 6 bases and J by 2 bases, with 11 bases between. CDR3 length: 13 amino acids. CDR3 bases: TGCGCCAGCAGCGACGGGGATCCCTACGAGCAGTACTTC. It is translated as CASSDGDPYEQYF.

This clonotype was seen at least ten times. J is TRBJ2-1 and V is TRBV20-1; no clear D. V was pared by 0 bases and J by 5 bases, with 5 bases between. Germline values: CDR1 DFQATT, CDR2 SNEGSKA (reference sequence). This CDR3 comprises 12 residues. CDR3 region: CSAREEDNEQFF. CDR3 nucleotide sequence: TGCAGTGCTAGAGAAGAGGACAATGAGCAGTTCTTC.